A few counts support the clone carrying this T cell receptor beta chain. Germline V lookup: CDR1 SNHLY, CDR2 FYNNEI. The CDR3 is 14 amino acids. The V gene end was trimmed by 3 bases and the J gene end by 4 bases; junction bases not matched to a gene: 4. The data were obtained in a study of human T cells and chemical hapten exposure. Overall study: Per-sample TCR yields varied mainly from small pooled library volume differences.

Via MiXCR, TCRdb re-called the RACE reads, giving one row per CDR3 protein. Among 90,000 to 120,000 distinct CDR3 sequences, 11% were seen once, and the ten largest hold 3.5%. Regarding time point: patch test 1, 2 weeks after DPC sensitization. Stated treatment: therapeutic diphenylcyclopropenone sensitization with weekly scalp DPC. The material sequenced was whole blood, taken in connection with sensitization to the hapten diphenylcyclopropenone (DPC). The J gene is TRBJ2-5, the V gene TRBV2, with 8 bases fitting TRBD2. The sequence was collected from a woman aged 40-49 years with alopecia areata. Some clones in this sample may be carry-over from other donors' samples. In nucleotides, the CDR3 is TGTGCCAGCAGTGAGTTCGGGAGGGGAGAGACCCAGTACTTC. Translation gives CASSEFGRGETQYF.